One and the same sample provided the 9 T cell receptor beta chains below, sequenced in a study of blood T cell repertoires in COVID-19. TCRdb's table, derived via immunoSEQ multiplex PCR, lists solely in-frame clones and lacks some. The repertoire holds about 260,000 clones, about 89% seen once, with around 9.1% in the top ten. Material: peripheral blood. The origin of the receptors is a man aged 35-49 years who had recovered from COVID-19.

The V call is TRBV5-8, the J call TRBJ2-1; 11 nucleotides match TRBD2. V lost 0 bases, J lost 8 bases, and 7 bases stayed unmatched. The germline gives CDR1 SGHTS, CDR2 YDEGEE. The CDR3 consists of 16 residues. The DNA of the CDR3 is TGTGCCAGCAGCTTGGGTAGCGGGAGGGCCTCGGATGAGCAGTTCTTC. It translates to CASSLGSGRASDEQFF.

This clone occurred a few times. V usage is TRBV9 and J usage is TRBJ1-1, with TRBD1 identical over 8 bases. The CDR3 runs to 17 residues. The V and J ends lost 4 bases and 0 bases, in that order; junction bases with no gene match: 11. Looked up from germline, CDR1 is SGDLS and CDR2 is YYNGEE. In nucleotides, the CDR3 is TGTGCCAGCAGCTCAACGGGACAGGAGCCCTTGAACACTGAAGCTTTCTTT. Amino acids: CASSSTGQEPLNTEAFF.

The chain has TRBV18 and TRBJ2-2; the D gene is possibly TRBD2 (6 bases). CDR1 is KGHSH, CDR2 LQKENI, per germline. This CDR3 has 16 residues. Trimming removed 1 base at V and 4 bases at J, with 13 bases between. CDR3 residues: CASSPRSGGATGELFF. Here the CDR3 DNA reads TGTGCCAGCTCACCACGGAGCGGCGGGGCCACCGGGGAGCTGTTTTTT. Complete variable domain (other parts from reference TRBV18 and TRBJ2-2): NAGVMQNPRHLVRRRGQEARLRCSPMKGHSHVYWYRQLPEEGLKFMVYLQKENIIDESGMPKERFSAEFPKEGPSILRIQQVVRGDSAAYFCASSPRSGGATGELFFGEGSRLTVL.

The chain employs TRBV9 and TRBJ2-7, with a tentative D call TRBD2 (5 bases). This CDR3 is 14 amino acids long. Germline assignment: CDR1 SGDLS and CDR2 YYNGEE. Trimming took off 7 bases at V and 3 bases at J, with 17 bases between the two ends. The CDR3 here is CASGLLAANYEQYF. For the CDR3, the DNA is TGTGCCAGCGGACTCCTAGCTGCGAACTACGAGCAGTACTTC.

The chain joins TRBV5-1 to TRBJ2-1, with D possibly TRBD2 on 5 matching bases. Germline CDR1 SGHRS, CDR2 YFSETQ. The CDR3 sequence is 14 residues long. Trimming took 6 bases from V and 4 from J, leaving 14 bases between them. The CDR3 spells CASMPAELYNEQFF. CDR3 bases: TGCGCCAGCATGCCAGCGGAACTATACAATGAGCAGTTCTTC.

The rearrangement links TRBV5-1 to TRBJ1-2, with TRBD1 as a possible D gene (6 bases). The length of the CDR3 is 15 residues. The V gene's germline CDR1 is SGHRS and CDR2 YFSETQ. The ends were cut back, 7 bases at V and 5 bases at J, with 21 bases in the middle. The chain's CDR3 is CASGPGHLRNYGYTF. The CDR3 DNA is TGCGCCAGCGGGCCGGGACACCTAAGAAATTATGGCTACACCTTC.

This rearrangement joins TRBV5-3 to TRBJ1-2; 7 bases map to TRBD1. TRBV5-3 is labeled an ORF, and its function is uncertain. The ends lost 7 bases at V and 5 bases at J; junction bases unmatched: 38. The CDR3 runs to 23 residues. CDR3 residues: CARYEHSKEVGRETGESYYGYTF. CDR3 nucleotide sequence: TGTGCCAGATACGAACACTCCAAAGAAGTGGGAAGGGAAACAGGGGAATCCTATTATGGCTACACCTTC.

The V gene is TRBV29-1, the J gene TRBJ2-7; 8 nucleotides line up with TRBD2. Germline-derived CDR1 and CDR2 are SQVTM and ANQGSEA. V was pared by 7 bases and J by 4 bases, with 15 bases of the junction left unmatched. This CDR3 has 15 amino acids. The CDR3, as DNA: TGCAGCGCCTCCTCGGGGTGGCGGGGGGAATACGAGCAGTACTTC. Translating it yields CSASSGWRGEYEQYF.

This clone was recorded only once. This rearrangement joins TRBV7-6 to TRBJ1-1; TRBD1 agrees at 11 bases. The CDR3 is 15 amino acids. Germline CDR1 is SGHVS and CDR2 is FNYEAQ. Trimming removed 5 bases from V and 5 bases from J; junction bases left unmatched: 7. The CDR3 sequence is CASSPRDRGITEAFF. The CDR3 DNA reads as TGTGCCAGCAGCCCCCGGGACAGGGGGATAACTGAAGCTTTCTTT.